The sequence of this TCR beta chain was determined in a study of T cell responses to AZD1222 COVID-19 vaccine (dated by TCRdb to 2020 to 2023). With regard to the full study: A total of just over 230 trial participants underwent TCR sequencing, of whom approximately 210 received two doses of AZD1222 and some 25 received two doses of the MenACWY control vaccine. Trial participants were enrolled by age into 18-55, 56-69 and 70-plus year subgroups, with about 150, 27 and 61 TCR-sequenced participants respectively.

Regarding this clone: It has no known antigen specificity. No much larger clonotype is one base removed from it; base qualities were not supplied.

Interpreted using the paper, the time point label stands for: about 28 days (+/-7) after the second vaccine dose. AZD1222 recipients given second doses at about 4 weeks or at about 12 weeks were pooled, since spike-specific TCR depth and breadth were not found to differ between the two schedules. Samples from vaccinated people were obtained from the UK trials COV001 and COV002, which included a single-blind randomized controlled phase 2/3 trial of AZD1222 (ChAdOx1 nCoV-19) in healthy adults. For TCRbeta chain sequencing, PBMC samples were collected from trial participants at day 0 and at day 28 after the second dose. Via the germline V gene, CDR1 is KGHDR and CDR2 SFDVKD. V is clipped by 3 bases and J by 11 bases, and the sequence between their germline boundaries is 12 bases long. The CDR3 measures 12 amino acids from cysteine to phenylalanine. The kept DNA is CDR3 alone, 36 bases in frame from the first base.

Here is what the overall study found, with its caveats: Conclusions about previously exposed vaccinees were limited because only 5 or 6 AZD1222 recipients were SARS-CoV-2 seropositive at baseline. Participants were mostly white British, with more females than males. The authors suggested clonal diversity may have been underestimated. After two AZD1222 doses, both the breadth and the depth of spike-specific TCRs were significantly higher than at day 0 and than in MenACWY recipients. The whole spike protein was spanned by vaccine-associated CD4 TCRs, and dominant responses were seen in regions 160-218 and 743-854. In the small 56-69-year group, the increase in depth fell short of significance, most likely because of low power. No day 14 peak-response samples were available, so repertoires were characterized only after the peak T cell response. Reportedly, almost half of the unique spike-specific TCRs recognized epitopes lying outside the regions that are mutated in the B.1.351 and B.1.1.7 variants.

The CDR3 regions of human TCRbeta chains were subjected to immunosequencing. From the authors' description of their analysis: Repertoire TCRs were matched against a reference library of SARS-CoV-2-specific TCRs generated with the MIRA antigen-specificity platform. Breadth was defined as the fraction of unique TCRs that were SARS-CoV-2-associated, and depth was defined as the fraction of total T cells that were SARS-CoV-2-associated. Each spike-specific TCR was assigned to its reactive spike region and to a CD4 or CD8 class using the MIRA data. Log10-transformed breadth and depth values were compared by one-way ANOVA with Sidak's multiple comparisons tests. Imported from immuneACCESS, the table was reduced by TCRdb to in-frame sequences with V and J called. These copies leave out some clones; in studies compared against another copy, an unresolved V gene accounts for under half, and the cause of the remainder is not known. The V and J calls and clone size are taken from that table; D and trimming were inferred from the DNA. The sample table shows over 110,000 clones, and almost 95% are seen once. The leading ten clones occupy about 9.4% of the sample.

Sequencing used peripheral blood, obtained 28 days after the second AZD1222 dose. The sequence links TRBV24-1 to TRBJ1-1, and possibly TRBD1, on 6 matching bases. This TCR came from an adult who received the AZD1222 COVID-19 vaccine. The CDR3 protein sequence reads: CATSDVQGTAFF. The bases read TGTGCCACCAGTGATGTACAGGGTACGGCTTTCTTT.